These 25 T cell receptor beta chains were all obtained from the same sample, sequenced in a study of T cell responses to AZD1222 COVID-19 vaccine. Method: immunoSEQ multiplex PCR; TCRdb's copy keeps in-frame clones and lacks some. The repertoire holds roughly 150,000 clones, less than 95% seen once, with around 6.3% in the top ten. Source: peripheral blood, taken 28 days after the second AZD1222 dose. These receptors were collected from an adult who received the AZD1222 COVID-19 vaccine.

This sequence joins TRBV11-2 and TRBJ2-2, with D perhaps being TRBD1 or TRBD2 (7 bases each). The CDR3 loop spans 18 amino acids. V was pared by 0 bases and J by 7 bases, with 21 bases between. CDR1 SGHAT and CDR2 FQNNGV come from the germline V gene. The chain's CDR3 is CASSLEGGRTGRIGELFF. Written as DNA, the CDR3 is TGTGCCAGCAGCTTAGAGGGGGGGAGGACAGGAAGAATCGGGGAGCTGTTTTTT. Based on the CDR3 plus reference TRBV11-2 and TRBJ2-2, the full variable domain is EAGVAQSPRYKIIEKRQSVAFWCNPISGHATLYWYQQILGQGPKLLIQFQNNGVVDDSQLPKDRFSAERLKGVDSTLKIQPAKLEDSAVYLCASSLEGGRTGRIGELFFGEGSRLTVL.

This clone was seen a handful of times. The chain couples TRBV7-9 to TRBJ1-2, with D perhaps TRBD1 (5 bases). The CDR3 is 15 amino acids. Trimming shortened V by 5 bases and J by 0 bases, and 13 bases separated the two germline ends. The germline V gene encodes CDR1 SEHNR and CDR2 FQNEAQ (reference sequence). As DNA, the CDR3 is TGTGCCAGCAGCGACCGGACAATTACTAACTATGGCTACACCTTC. Translated: CASSDRTITNYGYTF.

This clone came up once. The sample contains more than one DNA sequence encoding this CDR3. The chain recombines TRBV3-1 (or the pseudogene TRBV3-2) with TRBJ2-7, with D perhaps TRBD2 (6 bases). The germline V and J ends were trimmed by 3 bases and 3 bases, with 6 bases remaining between them. The CDR3 is 12 amino acids. Germline assignment: CDR1 LGHDT and CDR2 YNNKEL (reference sequence). For the CDR3, the DNA is TGTGCCAGCAGCCAGGGGGGCTACGAGCAGTACTTC. This sequence encodes CASSQGGYEQYF.

V usage is TRBV5-1 and J usage is TRBJ2-5, with 8 bases aligning to TRBD1. This CDR3 has 15 residues. Germline lookup yields CDR1 SGHRS and CDR2 YFSETQ. V shed 2 bases and J 2 bases; nucleotides not matched to a gene: 5. The CDR3 here is CASSLGQGPQETQYF. The CDR3 nucleotides read TGCGCCAGCAGCTTAGGACAGGGCCCACAAGAGACCCAGTACTTC.

The genes are TRBV7-3 and TRBJ2-2; no clear D. CDR1 and CDR2 (germline): SGHTA, FQGTGA. The V end lost 2 bases, the J end lost 7 bases, and 8 bases lay between the germline ends. The CDR3 extends over 13 amino acids. The CDR3 nucleotides read TGTGCCAGCAGCTTAGAGGCAGGCGGGGAGCTGTTTTTT. This gives the protein CASSLEAGGELFF.

This chain uses TRBV6-5 with TRBJ2-7; perhaps TRBD1 as D (6 bases). The germline CDR1 and CDR2 sequences are MNHEY and SVGAGI. CDR3 size: 15 residues. The V end lost 3 bases, the J end lost 1 base, and 13 bases lay between the germline ends. CDR3 coding DNA: TGTGCCAGCAGTTATCTGCCAGGGGATTCCTACGAGCAGTACTTC. Encoded protein: CASSYLPGDSYEQYF.

V gene TRBV3-1 (or the pseudogene TRBV3-2) combines with J gene TRBJ1-6; perhaps TRBD1 as D (6 bases). Germline V CDR1 and CDR2: LGHDT, YNNKEL (reference sequence). V was pared by 0 bases and J by 16 bases, with 13 bases between. This CDR3 region has 13 residues. CDR3 sequence: CASSQEGGGRLHF. The CDR3 DNA follows: TGTGCCAGCAGCCAAGAAGGGGGAGGTCGACTCCACTTT.

The chain links TRBV3-1 (or the pseudogene TRBV3-2) to TRBJ1-4; no firm D call. Trimming took off 0 bases at V and 0 bases at J, with 11 bases between the two ends. Germline loops: CDR1 LGHDT, CDR2 YNNKEL (reference sequence). CDR3 length: 17 residues. The CDR3 DNA sequence: TGTGCCAGCAGCCAAGATCTGAAGGTTGCAACTAATGAAAAACTGTTTTTT. Its translation: CASSQDLKVATNEKLFF.

The chain links TRBV25-1 to TRBJ2-7, with D perhaps TRBD2 (6 bases). Trimming shortened V by 6 bases and J by 6 bases, and 9 bases separated the two germline ends. Germline CDR1 MGHDK, CDR2 SYGVNS. The CDR3 totals 11 residues. CDR3 protein: CASRRGGEQYF. In DNA form, the CDR3 reads TGTGCCAGCAGACGGGGAGGCGAGCAGTACTTC.

This clone was observed once. The chain uses TRBV6-5 and TRBJ1-4; 8 bases are shared with TRBD1. The J segment lost 7 bases and the V segment lost 2 bases, leaving 0 bases of the junction unmatched. Germline CDR1 reads MNHEY; CDR2 reads SVGAGI. This CDR3 has 13 residues. The CDR3 bases are TGTGCCAGCAGTTACGACAGGGGTGAAAAACTGTTTTTT. Translating it yields CASSYDRGEKLFF.

This chain uses TRBV2 with TRBJ1-5; TRBD1 is a possible D gene (5 bases). Between the trimmed V and J ends, which lost 7 bases and 15 bases, there was a span of 16 bases. The CDR3 length is 11 residues. CDR1 is SNHLY and CDR2 is FYNNEI in the germline V gene. CDR3 DNA sequence: TGTGCCAGCAACATTCTCGGGGACTGGCATTTT. Translating it yields CASNILGDWHF.

The chain is built from TRBV9 and TRBJ2-1; 14 bases align to TRBD2. This CDR3 spans 14 amino acids. J lost 15 bases, V lost 4 bases, and 9 bases had no gene match. The germline V gene has CDR1 SGDLS and CDR2 YYNGEE. In DNA, the CDR3 is TGTGCCAGCAGCCTAGGACTAGCGGGGGGCTGGTGGTTCTTC. Its protein is CASSLGLAGGWWFF.

The CDR3 protein is CASSPPDFKAFF. Here the CDR3 DNA reads TGTGCCAGCAGTCCCCCCGACTTCAAGGCGTTCTTC. V gene TRBV2 combines with J gene TRBJ2-1; D is uncertain. CDR3 length: 12 residues. The germline CDR1 and CDR2 sequences are SNHLY and FYNNEI. Trimming shortened V by 5 bases and J by 15 bases, and 17 bases separated the two germline ends.

This clone was seen more than once but under ten times. V usage is TRBV18 and J usage is TRBJ2-1, with 7 bases that match TRBD2. The CDR3 has 15 residues. Germline CDR1 reads KGHSH; CDR2 reads LQKENI. After removal of 3 bases from V and 3 bases from J, the junction contained 5 bases not matched to a gene. The CDR3 DNA reads TGTGCCAGCTCACCCGCGAGCGGGGACTACAATGAGCAGTTCTTC. This encodes CASSPASGDYNEQFF.

The chain joins TRBV7-2 to TRBJ2-7, with 9 bases fitting TRBD2. The germline gives CDR1 SGHTA, CDR2 FQGNSA. Trimming cost V 7 bases and J 2 bases; bases outside gene matches: 3. CDR3 size: 13 residues. CDR3: CASKAGGTYEQYF. CDR3 in DNA: TGTGCCAGCAAGGCGGGAGGGACCTACGAGCAGTACTTC.

J is TRBJ2-7 and V is TRBV11-3; D call uncertain. V was cut by 3 bases and J by 2 bases, with 14 bases left in between. The germline V gene encodes CDR1 SGHNT and CDR2 YENEEA. This CDR3 region has 15 residues. The CDR3 bases are TGTGCCAGCAGCTTGAACACAGACTCCGCCTACGAGCAGTACTTC. Protein sequence: CASSLNTDSAYEQYF.

This chain links TRBV11-1 with TRBJ2-3; D is uncertain. The V gene lost 2 bases and the J gene lost 5 bases, with 17 bases spanning the gap. The length of the CDR3 is 16 residues. Per germline, CDR1 SGHAT and CDR2 FQDESV (reference sequence). The CDR3 spells CASSLRADPAGDTQYF. CDR3 sequence (DNA): TGTGCCAGCAGCTTACGGGCCGACCCCGCAGGAGATACGCAGTATTTT.

This rearrangement joins TRBV9 to TRBJ1-3; no definite D call. Per the germline V gene, CDR1 is SGDLS and CDR2 is YYNGEE. With 0 bases removed from V and 0 bases from J, the gap between germline ends came to 16 bases. This CDR3 region has 18 residues. CDR3 in amino acids: CASSVAPTDGSSGNTIYF. In DNA, the CDR3 is TGTGCCAGCAGCGTAGCCCCCACCGACGGCAGCTCTGGAAACACCATATATTTT.

This clone turned up a few times. This rearrangement joins TRBV7-8 to TRBJ1-1, with TRBD1 identical over 11 bases. Trimming at V came to 0 bases and at J to 3 bases, leaving 3 bases not matched to a gene. Germline CDR1 reads SGHVS; CDR2 reads FQNEAQ. This CDR3 has 16 residues. The CDR3 is CASSLARDRGDTEAFF. CDR3 nucleotide sequence: TGTGCCAGCAGCTTAGCTCGGGACAGGGGGGACACTGAAGCTTTCTTT.

The V and J genes are TRBV7-3 and TRBJ2-2; 7 bases are shared with TRBD2. CDR1 is SGHTA, CDR2 FQGTGA, per germline. V shed 2 bases, J shed 3 bases, and the junction held 12 bases outside the gene matches. The length of the CDR3 is 18 residues. Here the CDR3 DNA reads TGTGCCAGCAGCTTACAGGCTAGCGGAAGACGTCACACCGGGGAGCTGTTTTTT. This codes for CASSLQASGRRHTGELFF. The variable domain in full, completed from reference TRBV7-3 and TRBJ2-2, reads GAGVSQTPSNKVTEKGKYVELRCDPISGHTALYWYRQSLGQGPEFLIYFQGTGAADDSGLPNDRFFAVRPEGSVSTLKIQRTERGDSAVYLCASSLQASGRRHTGELFFGEGSRLTVL.

The gene calls are TRBV6-5 and TRBJ2-2; the match to TRBD1 covers 10 bases. The CDR3 is 15 residues long. J gave up 5 bases and V 6 bases, and 6 bases lay outside the gene matches. The V gene's germline CDR1 is MNHEY and CDR2 SVGAGI. The CDR3 sequence is CASSNGQGVTGELFF. DNA for the CDR3: TGTGCCAGCAGCAATGGACAGGGGGTAACCGGGGAGCTGTTTTTT.

This rearrangement joins TRBV2 to TRBJ2-3; 7 nucleotides align to TRBD2. Germline V gene lookup returns CDR1 SNHLY and CDR2 FYNNEI. This CDR3 has 13 amino acids. V trimming: 11 bases; J trimming: 6 bases; junction bases outside the gene matches: 11. The CDR3 nucleotides read TGTGCCTGGGGACTACTATGGAGTGATACGCAGTATTTT. It specifies CAWGLLWSDTQYF.

The chain is built from TRBV28 and TRBJ2-1; D may be TRBD2 (6 bases). The germline V gene encodes CDR1 MDHEN and CDR2 SYDVKM. V gave up 2 bases and J gave up 5 bases, with 13 bases separating them. This CDR3 is 15 amino acids long. CDR3 in DNA: TGTGCCAGCAGTTTAGGAGGGGTGCAAAACAATGAGCAGTTCTTC. It translates to CASSLGGVQNNEQFF.

The rearrangement uses TRBV18 and TRBJ1-6, with D maybe TRBD1 (6 bases). With 3 bases removed from V and 0 bases from J, the gap between germline ends came to 15 bases. Per the germline V gene, CDR1 is KGHSH and CDR2 is LQKENI. CDR3 length: 18 residues. CDR3 nucleotides: TGTGCCAGCTCACCGGTAAAACAGGGAAGCTCCTATAATTCACCCCTCCACTTT. It codes for CASSPVKQGSSYNSPLHF. Complete variable domain (other parts from reference TRBV18 and TRBJ1-6): NAGVMQNPRHLVRRRGQEARLRCSPMKGHSHVYWYRQLPEEGLKFMVYLQKENIIDESGMPKERFSAEFPKEGPSILRIQQVVRGDSAAYFCASSPVKQGSSYNSPLHFGNGTRLTVT.

The chain carries TRBV25-1 and TRBJ2-5; 9 bases are shared with TRBD1. Germline V CDR1 and CDR2: MGHDK, SYGVNS. The CDR3 sequence is 17 residues long. J lost 4 bases, V lost 5 bases, and 14 bases had no gene match. CDR3 sequence reads: CASSSTQQGALRETQYF. The CDR3 DNA reads as TGTGCCAGCAGTAGTACACAACAGGGGGCGTTACGAGAGACCCAGTACTTC.